Listed below are T cell receptor beta chains from one sample, sequenced in a study of blood T cell repertoires in COVID-19. Libraries were prepared by immunoSEQ multiplex PCR; TCRdb keeps only in-frame clonotypes and omits some of them. The sample shows 300,000 to 450,000 clones, 85% of them seen only once. The sequencing sample was made of peripheral blood. The receptors derive from a woman between 18 and 30 years old with acute or convalescent COVID-19. CDR3s include the opening cysteine and the closing phenylalanine or tryptophan. A D gene is named only where the DNA matches it firmly. A row's size may be missing; if present it is once, few, many or a size class.

TRBV11-3	TRBD1	TRBJ1-5	.	TGTGCCAGCAGTAAGACAGGGGCCAAGCCCCAGCATTTT	CASSKTGAKPQHF
TRBV11-2	.	TRBJ1-1	.	TGTGCCAGCAGCTATACAGGAGTATTGAACGCTGAAGCTTTCTTT	CASSYTGVLNAEAFF
TRBV14	.	TRBJ1-6	.	TGTGCCAGCAGCCAGGGGCAGCGCGGGGCCACCCTCCACTTT	CASSQGQRGATLHF
TRBV7-2	.	TRBJ1-4	.	TGTGCCAGCAGCTTAGGACTTTTTAGCACCACAACTAATGAAAAACTGTTTTTT	CASSLGLFSTTTNEKLFF
TRBV5-1	TRBD1	TRBJ1-2	.	TGCGCCAGCACCATGGACAGGGGGGACTATGGCTACACCTTC	CASTMDRGDYGYTF
TRBV9	.	TRBJ2-3	.	TGTGCCAGCAGCTCAGGGGGCACAGATACGCAGTATTTT	CASSSGGTDTQYF
TRBV7-6	TRBD1	TRBJ2-2	few	TGTGCCAGCAGCTCTCAAGGGGGCGGCACCGGGGAGCTGTTTTTT	CASSSQGGGTGELFF
TRBV9	TRBD1	TRBJ1-5	.	TGTGCCAGCAGCCTCGGGACAGGGGAGGTAAGCAATCAGCCCCAGCATTTT	CASSLGTGEVSNQPQHF
TRBV19	TRBD1	TRBJ1-2	.	TGTGCCAGTAGTGTTACTGACAGGGGAGGCTATGGCTACACCTTC	CASSVTDRGGYGYTF
TRBV5-4	TRBD1	TRBJ2-7	.	TGTGCCAGCAGCTCATATGGGACAGGGGGCTACGAGCAGTACTTC	CASSSYGTGGYEQYF
TRBV5-1	TRBD2	TRBJ2-3	.	TGCGCCAGCAGCTTAGCGGGAGGCTACACAGATACGCAGTATTTT	CASSLAGGYTDTQYF
TRBV12-3/TRBV12-4	.	TRBJ2-3	.	TGTGCCAGCAGTTTATTCTTCCATACGCAGTATTTT	CASSLFFHTQYF
TRBV27	.	TRBJ1-2	few	TGTGCCAGCAGTTTGGAGGGTTTGGGGGGCTACACCTTC	CASSLEGLGGYTF
TRBV7-9	TRBD1	TRBJ2-1	.	TGTGCCAGCAGCTTGGGACAGGGGGTAGGTTTTGGGAATGAGCAGTTCTTC	CASSLGQGVGFGNEQFF
TRBV19	.	TRBJ1-4	.	TGTGCCAGTAGGCCGGGATCGGGGGGAAATGAAAAACTGTTTTTT	CASRPGSGGNEKLFF
TRBV24-1	.	TRBJ1-3	.	TGTGCCACCAGTGATCACGGGAGCTCTGGAAACACCATATATTTT	CATSDHGSSGNTIYF
TRBV5-1	TRBD2	TRBJ2-3	.	TGCGCCAGCAGCATTAGCGGGAGGGACACAGATACGCAGTATTTT	CASSISGRDTDTQYF
TRBV5-8	.	TRBJ1-6	.	TGTGCCAGCAGCTATAACGCCGAGGGAGGTGGTAATTCACCCCTCCACTTT	CASSYNAEGGGNSPLHF
TRBV19	TRBD1	TRBJ1-4	few	TGTGCCAGTAGTCCTACCTCACAGACAGGGTATAATGAAAAACTGTTTTTT	CASSPTSQTGYNEKLFF
TRBV7-9	TRBD1	TRBJ1-6	.	TGTGCCAGCAGCTCTACCGGACAGGGTTGGGATTCACCCCTCCACTTT	CASSSTGQGWDSPLHF
TRBV6-5	.	TRBJ1-5	.	TGTGCCAGCACTTTAGTCAGGGGAAATCAGCCCCAGCATTTT	CASTLVRGNQPQHF
TRBV6-6	.	TRBJ1-1	.	TGTGCCAGCAGTTTCGCCCGGGACACGGAAGCTTTCTTT	CASSFARDTEAFF
TRBV6-1	TRBD1	TRBJ2-7	once	TGTGCCACTACCTTGAGTACAGGGGTCGGTTACGAGCAGTACTTC	CATTLSTGVGYEQYF
TRBV27	TRBD2	TRBJ2-2	.	TGTGCCAGCAGTCTACAGGGGGTAGGGACTAGCGGGATCACCGGGGAGCTGTTTTTT	CASSLQGVGTSGITGELFF
TRBV27	.	TRBJ2-7	.	TGTGCCAGCAGCCGGTTCCGAGGCTACGAGCAGTACTTC	CASSRFRGYEQYF
TRBV28	TRBD2	TRBJ2-7	.	TGTGCCAGCAGTTTTCCAAGACTAGCGGGGGACGAGCAGTACTTC	CASSFPRLAGDEQYF
TRBV5-8	TRBD1	TRBJ1-1	once	TGTGCCAGCAGCATAGACAGGGGAGGAACTGAAGCTTTCTTT	CASSIDRGGTEAFF
TRBV7-8	.	TRBJ1-5	.	TGTGCCAGCAGCCTGGTTGAGCGCAATCAGCCCCAGCATTTT	CASSLVERNQPQHF
TRBV27	.	TRBJ1-2	.	TGTGCCAGCAGGCAAGGGGTCGGCTACACCTTC	CASRQGVGYTF
TRBV28	TRBD1	TRBJ1-2	.	TGTGCCAGCACGGACAGGGGCGTGAACTATGGCTACACCTTC	CASTDRGVNYGYTF
TRBV30	.	TRBJ1-1	.	TGTGCCTGGGAAGGGCCCCGGGGGGGCGGGACTGAAGCTTTCTTT	CAWEGPRGGGTEAFF
TRBV7-3	.	TRBJ2-1	.	TGTGCCAGCAGCTTAAAACGGGAGACAATAATTTTCTTC	CASSLKRETIIFF
TRBV19	TRBD1	TRBJ2-7	.	TGTGCCAGTAGTATACAGGACAGGGGGGATGAGCAGTACTTC	CASSIQDRGDEQYF
TRBV11-2	TRBD1	TRBJ2-2	.	TGTGCCAGCAAGAGTGTAGTCGGGCAGGGGGCGAGCACCGGGGAGCTGTTTTTT	CASKSVVGQGASTGELFF
TRBV27	.	TRBJ1-2	few	TGTGCCAGCAGTTGGGCGGGGGGGTTTGGCTACACCTTC	CASSWAGGFGYTF
TRBV6-6	.	TRBJ2-1	.	TGTGCCAGCAGTTACTCGACGCGGGACGACAATGAGCAGTTCTTC	CASSYSTRDDNEQFF
TRBV25-1	.	TRBJ2-2	.	TGTGCCAGCAGTGTACAGGGCTACACCGGGGAGCTGTTTTTT	CASSVQGYTGELFF
TRBV5-4	TRBD2	TRBJ2-7	.	TGTGCCAGCAGCTTGCCCCACAGTGGGGGGGACGAGCAGTACTTC	CASSLPHSGGDEQYF
TRBV4-1	TRBD1	TRBJ1-6	.	TGCGCCAGCAGCCAAGAGGGACAGGCTGCGAATTCACCCCTCCACTTT	CASSQEGQAANSPLHF
TRBV14	.	TRBJ1-2	.	TGTGCCAGCAGCCAGGACTTACGGCCTAACTATGGCTACACCTTC	CASSQDLRPNYGYTF
TRBV14	TRBD2	TRBJ2-1	few	TGTGCCAGCAGCCGAGGGACTAGCGGGGTGTATGAGCAGTTCTTC	CASSRGTSGVYEQFF
TRBV7-6	TRBD1	TRBJ2-7	.	TGTGCCAGCAGCTTAGAGGCCGGACAGGCGACCTACGAGCAGTACTTC	CASSLEAGQATYEQYF
TRBV3-1/TRBV3-2	.	TRBJ1-1	.	TGTGCCAGCAGCCTTTCGGGAGACATGAACACTGAAGCTTTCTTT	CASSLSGDMNTEAFF
TRBV9	.	TRBJ1-6	.	TGTGCCAGCAGCGTAGGCCCCCCCCTACTGGATTCACCCCTCCACTTT	CASSVGPPLLDSPLHF
TRBV4-1	.	TRBJ1-2	.	TGCGCCAGCAGCCAAGGACTCCTCCACTATGGCTACACCTTC	CASSQGLLHYGYTF
TRBV2	TRBD1	TRBJ1-1	.	TGTGCCAGCAGTGACGCGACAGGGGGCACTGAAGCTTTCTTT	CASSDATGGTEAFF
TRBV6-6	TRBD2	TRBJ2-5	.	TGTGCCAGCAGTTACTCCCTAGCGGGAGGAGGAAAGACCCAGTACTTC	CASSYSLAGGGKTQYF
TRBV29-1	.	TRBJ2-7	.	TGCAGCGTTGAAGTGGGGCAGGTCTACGAGCAGTACTTC	CSVEVGQVYEQYF
TRBV7-3	.	TRBJ2-5	.	TGTGCCAGCAGCTTAACCCCCCCGGGGACCCAGTACTTC	CASSLTPPGTQYF
TRBV2	.	TRBJ1-6	.	TGTGCCAGCAGTGCTTTTGGTACTAGCTCCTATAATTCACCCCTCCACTTT	CASSAFGTSSYNSPLHF
TRBV19	TRBD1	TRBJ1-4	.	TGTGCCACCCGGGACAGGGGCATATCAACTAATGAAAAACTGTTTTTT	CATRDRGISTNEKLFF
TRBV6-6	.	TRBJ1-1	.	TGTGCCAGCAGTCTCCGGGTGAGGAACACTGAAGCTTTCTTT	CASSLRVRNTEAFF
TRBV10-3	.	TRBJ2-7	.	TGTGCCATCAGCTTGGACGGGGGAAGCTCCTACGAGCAGTACTTC	CAISLDGGSSYEQYF
TRBV20-1	.	TRBJ1-5	.	TGCAGTGCTAGTCCAGAAAGCGATCAGCCCCAGCATTTT	CSASPESDQPQHF
TRBV3-1/TRBV3-2	.	TRBJ2-5	.	TGTGCCAGCAGCCATGCGGTGTATCAGTCAGAAGAGACCCAGTACTTC	CASSHAVYQSEETQYF
TRBV5-4	.	TRBJ1-5	.	TGTGCCAGCAGCCAAGGGGGAAACCAGCCCCAGCATTTT	CASSQGGNQPQHF
TRBV5-8	.	TRBJ2-4	.	TGTGCCAGCAGCTTGGCCTATAGAGGGATGGACATTCAGTACTTC	CASSLAYRGMDIQYF
TRBV3-1/TRBV3-2	.	TRBJ2-5	.	TGTGCCAGCAGCCAAGATATGGGGGCCGGGCGAGAGACCCAGTACTTC	CASSQDMGAGRETQYF
TRBV19	.	TRBJ2-5	.	TGTGCCAGTAGTATTCTGGGGAGTGAGACCCAGTACTTC	CASSILGSETQYF